The 26 T cell receptor beta chains in this list originate from one sample, sequenced in a study of blood T cell repertoires in COVID-19. Method: immunoSEQ multiplex PCR; TCRdb's copy keeps in-frame clones and lacks some. There are 170,000 or so clones in the sample; around 83% occur only once, and about 7.3% lies in the top ten. The sequencing input was peripheral blood. The receptors here all came from a man over 45 with active or convalescent COVID-19.

This clone was counted a single time. The chain uses TRBV29-1 and TRBJ2-5, with 7 bases lining up with TRBD1. The CDR3 is 11 residues long. The J segment lost 9 bases and the V segment lost 4 bases, leaving 5 bases of the junction unmatched. CDR1 SQVTM and CDR2 ANQGSEA come from the germline V gene. The CDR3 loop reads CSVGKTGAQYF. The CDR3 DNA follows: TGCAGCGTTGGCAAAACAGGGGCCCAGTACTTC.

The V call is TRBV5-1, the J call TRBJ1-1; D is undetermined. Germline V CDR1 and CDR2: SGHRS, YFSETQ. The V and J ends lost 4 bases and 5 bases respectively, with 18 bases between them. The CDR3 runs to 15 residues. The CDR3 DNA follows: TGCGCCAGCAGCCTTTTTAGAGGGTCGGGGACTGAAGCTTTCTTT. The encoded protein is CASSLFRGSGTEAFF. Complete variable domain (other parts from reference TRBV5-1 and TRBJ1-1): KAGVTQTPRYLIKTRGQQVTLSCSPISGHRSVSWYQQTPGQGLQFLFEYFSETQRNKGNFPGRFSGRQFSNSRSEMNVSTLELGDSALYLCASSLFRGSGTEAFFGQGTRLTVV.

CDR3 sequence reads: CAISNSGGYNEQFF. CDR3 DNA: TGTGCCATCAGCAATAGCGGGGGGTACAATGAGCAGTTCTTC. The chain links TRBV10-3 to TRBJ2-1, with 10 bases aligning to TRBD2. V trimming: 6 bases; J trimming: 4 bases; junction bases outside the gene matches: 3. CDR3 length: 14 amino acids. CDR1 and CDR2 from the germline V gene are ENHRY and SYGVKD.

The chain links TRBV19 to TRBJ2-3, with a weak D call TRBD1 (5 bases). Germline V gives CDR1 LNHDA, CDR2 SQIVND (reference sequence). The CDR3 sequence is 14 residues long. The V end lost 6 bases, the J end lost 3 bases, and 13 bases lay between the germline ends. The CDR3 coding sequence is TGTGCCAGTAGCCCACCAGGGTGGACAGATACGCAGTATTTT. Amino acids: CASSPPGWTDTQYF.

The chain links TRBV4-1 to TRBJ2-3; 11 bases are a match to TRBD2. V lost 1 base and J lost 2; bases outside the gene matches: 2. The CDR3 consists of 16 residues. CDR1 is MGHRA, CDR2 YSYEKL, per germline. CDR3 nucleotide sequence: TGCGCCAGCAGCCAAGTTAGCGGGGGGGTCACAGATACGCAGTATTTT. Translated, it gives CASSQVSGGVTDTQYF.

The V gene is TRBV28, the J gene TRBJ2-2; 8 bases are a match to TRBD1. The germline V gene encodes CDR1 MDHEN and CDR2 SYDVKM. The CDR3 contains 14 residues. Trimming removed 5 bases from V and 8 bases from J; junction bases left unmatched: 7. CDR3 region: CASSDNQGAGELFF. The CDR3 DNA is TGTGCCAGCAGTGATAATCAGGGGGCTGGGGAGCTGTTTTTT.

CDR3 loop: CASRPGTSGADTQYF. The CDR3 DNA reads TGTGCCAGCAGACCCGGGACATCCGGCGCAGATACGCAGTATTTT. This chain uses TRBV6-5 with TRBJ2-3, with D perhaps matching TRBD1 (6 bases). V was pared by 6 bases and J by 4 bases, with 17 bases between. In germline, CDR1 is MNHEY, CDR2 SVGAGI. The CDR3 has 15 residues.

This chain connects TRBV7-8 to TRBJ2-7; 9 nucleotides align to TRBD2. With V trimmed by 4 bases and J by 6 bases, 10 bases remained unmatched. CDR3 length: 15 residues. Germline CDR1 is SGHVS and CDR2 is FQNEAQ. The CDR3 here is CASSSPLSGGSEQYF. Written as DNA, the CDR3 is TGTGCCAGCAGCTCCCCTCTAAGCGGGGGGAGCGAGCAGTACTTC.

This clone appeared a single time. The gene calls are TRBV29-1 and TRBJ2-1; 7 positions agree with TRBD1. The germline CDR1 and CDR2 sequences are SQVTM and ANQGSEA. V lost 5 bases, J lost 5 bases, and 6 bases stayed unmatched. The CDR3 length is 13 residues. In DNA form, the CDR3 reads TGCAGCGTTACCACAGGGGCAGACAATGAGCAGTTCTTC. Its translation: CSVTTGADNEQFF.

This clone was observed a single time. The chain has TRBV11-3 and TRBJ2-5; TRBD1 is a possible D gene (7 bases). V gave up 2 bases and J gave up 2 bases, with 15 bases separating them. The CDR3 consists of 16 residues. Germline CDR1 reads SGHNT; CDR2 reads YENEEA. The CDR3 bases are TGTGCCAGCAGCTTAAATTTCCAGGGGGGACAAGAGACCCAGTACTTC. Its translation is CASSLNFQGGQETQYF.

The chain joins TRBV7-2 to TRBJ1-6; 8 bases are shared with TRBD1. V trimming: 5 bases; J trimming: 8 bases; junction bases outside the gene matches: 5. Germline CDR1 reads SGHTA; CDR2 reads FQGNSA. This CDR3 comprises 14 residues. The CDR3 here is CASSLDRADSPLHF. The CDR3 region has the DNA TGTGCCAGCAGCCTGGACAGGGCCGATTCACCCCTCCACTTT.

This chain joins TRBV30 and TRBJ2-1; D is unresolved. CDR1 is GTSNPN, CDR2 SVGIG, per germline (reference sequence). The CDR3 length is 11 residues. V was pared by 1 base and J by 12 bases, with 10 bases between. The DNA of the CDR3 is TGTGCCTGGAGTGGCCCCCCGGGGCAGTTCTTC. This codes for CAWSGPPGQFF.

This chain joins TRBV5-4 and TRBJ2-3, with 8 bases identical to TRBD2. CDR1 is SGHNT, CDR2 YYREEE, per germline (reference sequence). CDR3 size: 20 residues. V lost 4 bases to trimming and J lost 4 bases; unmatched junction nucleotides: 23. The CDR3 sequence: CASSLDLSGSRSRYSDTQYF. CDR3 bases: TGTGCCAGCAGCCTCGACTTGAGCGGGAGTAGATCCCGTTATTCAGATACGCAGTATTTT. Together with reference TRBV5-4 and TRBJ2-3, the CDR3 gives the full variable domain: ETGVTQSPTHLIKTRGQQVTLRCSSQSGHNTVSWYQQALGQGPQFIFQYYREEENGRGNFPPRFSGLQFPNYSSELNVNALELDDSALYLCASSLDLSGSRSRYSDTQYFGPGTRLTVL.

The chain joins TRBV7-2 to TRBJ2-3; 9 bases agree with TRBD2. Germline values: CDR1 SGHTA, CDR2 FQGNSA. The CDR3 length is 15 residues. The J segment lost 5 bases and the V segment lost 2 bases, leaving 5 bases of the junction unmatched. CDR3 protein: CASSLRAGGQDTQYF. The DNA of the CDR3 is TGTGCCAGCAGCTTACGAGCGGGGGGCCAAGATACGCAGTATTTT.

This clone came up a few times. The chain carries TRBV7-8 and TRBJ2-3; 9 nucleotides align to TRBD2. J lost 4 bases, V lost 5 bases, and 4 bases had no gene match. Germline V gene data show CDR1 as SGHVS and CDR2 as FQNEAQ. The CDR3 has 14 residues. CDR3 in DNA: TGTGCCAGCAGCCCGCGACTAGCGGCAGATACGCAGTATTTT. It specifies CASSPRLAADTQYF.

This chain links TRBV23-1 with TRBJ2-7; weak D call: TRBD2 (5 bases). TRBV23-1 is placed among ORFs of uncertain function. Trimming removed 4 bases at V and 3 bases at J, with 25 bases between. The length of the CDR3 is 18 residues. CDR3: CASSLLEGRWDAGYEQYF. CDR3 nucleotides: TGCGCCAGCAGTCTGTTAGAGGGCAGGTGGGATGCCGGCTACGAGCAGTACTTC.

The J gene is TRBJ2-1, the V gene TRBV24-1; the match to TRBD1 covers 7 bases. In germline, CDR1 is KGHDR, CDR2 SFDVKD. The CDR3 covers 13 residues. V gave up 8 bases and J gave up 9 bases; unmatched junction bases: 9. The CDR3 DNA follows: TGTGCCACCACCGACAGGGATCGGAGTGAGCAGTTCTTC. Encoded protein: CATTDRDRSEQFF.

The chain employs TRBV11-3 and TRBJ2-3, with D possibly TRBD2 on 5 matching bases. The length of the CDR3 is 15 residues. V was shortened by 1 base and J by 2 bases, with 10 bases between the two germline ends. Germline CDR1 is SGHNT and CDR2 is YENEEA. The CDR3 coding sequence is TGTGCCAGCAGCTTAGTACTAGTTAACACAGATACGCAGTATTTT. It specifies CASSLVLVNTDTQYF.

The chain has TRBV19 and TRBJ2-7; D might be TRBD2 (6 bases). Trimming took off 6 bases at V and 0 bases at J, with 6 bases between the two ends. Per germline, CDR1 LNHDA and CDR2 SQIVND (reference sequence). CDR3 size: 12 residues. This CDR3 reads CASRGLSYEQYF. DNA for the CDR3: TGTGCCAGTAGGGGACTCTCCTACGAGCAGTACTTC.

The gene calls are TRBV19 and TRBJ2-1; possibly TRBD2 for D (7 bases). CDR1 is LNHDA, CDR2 SQIVND, per germline (reference sequence). Trimming stripped 1 base from V and 4 bases from J, with 14 bases between. The CDR3 is made up of 16 amino acids. The CDR3 nucleotides read TGTGCCAGTAGTATAGGAAGGGGGAGGGGATACAATGAGCAGTTCTTC. Protein product: CASSIGRGRGYNEQFF.

The chain combines TRBV9 with TRBJ2-7; D perhaps matches TRBD1 (5 bases). The CDR3 has 14 amino acids. V was shortened by 3 bases and J by 5 bases, with 15 bases between the two germline ends. From germline, CDR1 is SGDLS and CDR2 YYNGEE. This CDR3 reads CASSANPRADEQYF. The CDR3 nucleotides read TGTGCCAGCAGCGCCAACCCCAGGGCCGACGAGCAGTACTTC. The full variable domain, its missing parts supplied by reference TRBV9 and TRBJ2-7, is DSGVTQTPKHLITATGQRVTLRCSPRSGDLSVYWYQQSLDQGLQFLIQYYNGEERAKGNILERFSAQQFPDLHSELNLSSLELGDSALYFCASSANPRADEQYFGPGTRLTVT.

This clone occurred once. The rearrangement links TRBV12-3 or TRBV12-4 to TRBJ2-5; D gene ambiguous. The CDR3 is 13 amino acids. Trimming left V 2 bases short and J 2 bases short, with 6 bases between. This chain's CDR3 is CASSLHNQETQYF. The CDR3 DNA is TGTGCCAGCAGTTTACACAATCAAGAGACCCAGTACTTC.

The chain is built from TRBV4-1 and TRBJ2-3, with 7 bases fitting TRBD2. The CDR3 contains 14 residues. J gave up 5 bases and V 4 bases, and 6 bases lay outside the gene matches. Per germline, CDR1 MGHRA and CDR2 YSYEKL. DNA of the CDR3: TGCGCCAGCAGCCCAGGGACTACTAAAGATACGCAGTATTTT. It codes for CASSPGTTKDTQYF.

V is TRBV9 and J is TRBJ2-3; the D gene is possibly TRBD2 (6 bases). The V end was cut by 0 bases, the J end by 3 bases, with 20 bases between. CDR1 is SGDLS and CDR2 is YYNGEE in the germline V gene. The CDR3 runs 18 residues. The DNA of the CDR3 is TGTGCCAGCAGCGTAGACGGATTTGGGACTCCGGTGACAGATACGCAGTATTTT. Protein sequence: CASSVDGFGTPVTDTQYF.

The V call is TRBV6-5, the J call TRBJ2-1; TRBD2 aligns across 9 bases. V shed 0 bases, J shed 7 bases, and the junction held 7 bases outside the gene matches. The CDR3 spans 16 residues. Looked up from germline, CDR1 is MNHEY and CDR2 is SVGAGI. The CDR3 DNA follows: TGTGCCAGCAGTTACTCTGGCGGGAGGGCCCGTAATGAGCAGTTCTTC. Translating it yields CASSYSGGRARNEQFF.

Only a few counts were recorded for this clone. V usage is TRBV6-2 or TRBV6-3 and J usage is TRBJ2-1; no firm D call. Trimming pared 2 bases from V and 4 bases from J, leaving 3 bases between. CDR1 and CDR2 (germline): MNHEY, SVGEGT. The CDR3 covers 12 residues. CDR3 residues: CASSYPYNEQFF. The CDR3 DNA reads TGTGCCAGCAGTTACCCTTACAATGAGCAGTTCTTC.